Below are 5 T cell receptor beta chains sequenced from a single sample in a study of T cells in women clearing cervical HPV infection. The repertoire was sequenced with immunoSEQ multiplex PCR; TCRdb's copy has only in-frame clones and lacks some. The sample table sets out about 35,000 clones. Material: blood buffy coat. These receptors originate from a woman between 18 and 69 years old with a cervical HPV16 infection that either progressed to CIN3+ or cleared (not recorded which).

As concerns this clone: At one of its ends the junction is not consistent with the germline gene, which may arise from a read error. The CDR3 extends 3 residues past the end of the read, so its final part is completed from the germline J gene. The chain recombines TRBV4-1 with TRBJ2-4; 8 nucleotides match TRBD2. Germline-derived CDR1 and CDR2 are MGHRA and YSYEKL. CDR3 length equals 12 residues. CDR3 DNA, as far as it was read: TGCACCAGCAGCCGCCACACTAGCGGT. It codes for CTSSRHTSG. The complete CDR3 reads CTSSRHTSGQYF.

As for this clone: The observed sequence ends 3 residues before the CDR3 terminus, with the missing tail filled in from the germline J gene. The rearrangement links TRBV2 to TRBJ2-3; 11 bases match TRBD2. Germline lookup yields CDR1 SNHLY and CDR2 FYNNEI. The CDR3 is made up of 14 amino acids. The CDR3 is CASSQGLAEETQYF. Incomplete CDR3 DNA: TGTGCCAGCAGTCAGGGACTAGCGGAAGAGACG.

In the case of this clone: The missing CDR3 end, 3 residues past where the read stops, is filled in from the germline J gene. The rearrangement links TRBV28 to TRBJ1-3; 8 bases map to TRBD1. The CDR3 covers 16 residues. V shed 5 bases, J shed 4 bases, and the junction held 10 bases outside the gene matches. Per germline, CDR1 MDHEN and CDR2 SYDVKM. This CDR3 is CASSGVQGAVGNTIYF. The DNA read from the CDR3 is TGTGCCAGCAGTGGAGTCCAGGGGGCGGTCGGAAACACC.

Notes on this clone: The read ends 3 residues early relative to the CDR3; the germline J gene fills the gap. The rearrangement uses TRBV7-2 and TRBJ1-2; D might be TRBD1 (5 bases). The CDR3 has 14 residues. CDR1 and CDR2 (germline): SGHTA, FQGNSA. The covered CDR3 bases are TGTGCCAGCAGCTTCAGGGCCTCCGGTGAGGGC. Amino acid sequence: CASSFRASGEG. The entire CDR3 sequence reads CASSFRASGEGYTF. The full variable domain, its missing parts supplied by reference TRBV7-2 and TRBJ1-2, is GAGVSQSPSNKVTEKGKDVELRCDPISGHTALYWYRQSLGQGLEFLIYFQGNSAPDKSGLPSDRFSAERTGGSVSTLTIQRTQQEDSAVYLCASSFRASGEGYTFGSGTRLTVV.

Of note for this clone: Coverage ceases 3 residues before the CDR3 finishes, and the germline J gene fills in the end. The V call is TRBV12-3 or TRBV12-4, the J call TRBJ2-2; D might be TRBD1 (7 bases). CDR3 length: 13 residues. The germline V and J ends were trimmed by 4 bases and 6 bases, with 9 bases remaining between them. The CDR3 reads CASSSGGPGELFF. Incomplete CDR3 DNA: TGTGCCAGCAGTTCAGGGGGGCCCGGGGAG.